This T cell receptor (beta chain) was retrieved from a study of blood T cells in healthy people across ages. In the case of this clonotype: The target antigen is unknown.

V shed 0 bases and J 8 bases; nucleotides not matched to a gene: 4. Germline V gives CDR1 DFQATT, CDR2 SNEGSKA (reference sequence). The CDR3 consists of 14 residues. PCR was performed a second time for roughly 6 to 12 cycles using a sample-barcoded 5' primer and a J-beta primer mix. Every cDNA molecule bore a tag from a template-switch adaptor containing 12 random nucleotides. MiXCR, run by TCRdb on the 5' RACE reads, gives a single entry per CDR3 protein. The table has roughly 730,000 distinct CDR3 sequences, roughly three fifths seen once. Study-wide points: Older individuals had lower TCR beta diversity per million T cells (the decline was roughly linear).

The sequence came from a man aged 35 to 55 in good health. V and J are TRBV20-1 and TRBJ1-4, with 9 bases lining up with TRBD1. The sample taken for sequencing was blood. CDR3 sequence: CSAREGTGNEKLFF. The CDR3 DNA sequence: TGCAGTGCTAGAGAAGGGACAGGGAACGAAAAACTGTTTTTT.